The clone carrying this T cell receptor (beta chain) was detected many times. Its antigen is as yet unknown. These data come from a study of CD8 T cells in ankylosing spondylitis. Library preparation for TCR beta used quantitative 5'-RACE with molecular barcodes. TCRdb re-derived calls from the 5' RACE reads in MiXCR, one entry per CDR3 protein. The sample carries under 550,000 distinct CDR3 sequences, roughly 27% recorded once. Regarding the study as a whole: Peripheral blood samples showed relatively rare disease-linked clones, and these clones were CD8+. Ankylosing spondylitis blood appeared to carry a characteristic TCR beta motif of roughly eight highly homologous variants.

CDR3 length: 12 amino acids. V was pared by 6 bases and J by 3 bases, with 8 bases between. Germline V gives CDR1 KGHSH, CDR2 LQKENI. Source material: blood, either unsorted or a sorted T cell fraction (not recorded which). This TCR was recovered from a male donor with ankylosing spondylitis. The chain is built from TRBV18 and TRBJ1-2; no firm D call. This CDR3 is CASSPPDYGYTF. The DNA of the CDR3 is TGTGCCAGCTCCCCCCCTGACTATGGCTACACCTTC. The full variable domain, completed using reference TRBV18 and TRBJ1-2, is NAGVMQNPRHLVRRRGQEARLRCSPMKGHSHVYWYRQLPEEGLKFMVYLQKENIIDESGMPKERFSAEFPKEGPSILRIQQVVRGDSAAYFCASSPPDYGYTFGSGTRLTVV.